The clone carrying this TCR beta chain was found a few times. Its specificity is not known. The junction does not match germline at one end; this may be a read error. The CDR3 goes on 3 residues after the read ends, and that part is filled in from the germline J gene. Blood came from CVID subjects not ill and not taking immunomodulatory or immunosuppressive medication. The data were taken from a study of T cell clonality in common variable immunodeficiency. Whole-study findings and limits: Reportedly, TCR beta sequences from common variable immunodeficiency showed fewer deletions and N-nucleotide insertions. CVID patient heterogeneity limited repertoire-clinical complication correlations.

Assay: immunoSEQ multiplex PCR; the TCRdb copy retains only in-frame clones and omits some. The specimen has approximately 20,000 clones, none found just once. Germline loops: CDR1 SEHNR, CDR2 FQNEAQ (reference sequence). The CDR3 extends over 15 amino acids. The genes are TRBV7-9 and TRBJ2-1; 10 bases align to TRBD2. This clonotype originated in a human donor with common variable immunodeficiency. Sequences were obtained from peripheral blood mononuclear cells. The CDR3 spells CASTLGLADYNEQFF. The sequenced part of the CDR3 DNA is TGTGCCAGCACCTTAGGACTAGCGGACTACAATGAG.